This T cell receptor beta chain was retrieved from a study of T-cell memory formation after mild COVID-19. Points from the study as a whole: Some SARS-CoV-2-responding clones were already detected in memory before infection.

V lost 3 bases and J lost 6, with 26 bases in between. The CDR3 length is 19 residues. CDR1 and CDR2 (germline): MGHRA, YSYEKL. Of note for this clonotype: Its cognate antigen is unknown.

MiXCR, applied by TCRdb to the 5' RACE reads, yields one record per CDR3 protein. There are 250,000 to 300,000 distinct CDR3 sequences in the sample; roughly 17% occur only once, and roughly 20% lies in the top ten. Material: PBMCs or a T cell subset sorted from them (not recorded which). This chain connects TRBV4-1 to TRBJ2-2; D could derive from TRBD1 or TRBD2 (7 bases each). This clonotype was sampled from a young man who had mild COVID-19 (a few samples of this study predate the infection). Cell type and time point are not known. The CDR3 is CASSHPRSPQGGESGELFF. CDR3 in DNA: TGCGCCAGCAGCCATCCCCGGTCCCCTCAGGGGGGGGAATCCGGGGAGCTGTTTTTT.